The clone carrying this T cell receptor (beta chain) has a handful of counts. The antigen is undetermined. These data come from a study of cytomegalovirus exposure and HLA in healthy donors. The PCR used 60 Vbeta and 13 Jbeta primers. TCRdb keeps only in-frame clones here, not all; method: immunoSEQ multiplex PCR. The data hold 130,000 or so clones, with about 78% observed a single time. Healthy individuals who donated bone marrow served as the donors. V was pared by 6 bases and J by 4 bases, with 16 bases between. Germline V CDR1 and CDR2: SGHTA, FQGTGA. The length of the CDR3 is 15 residues. Overall study results and limits: A later analysis associated about 18,000 TCR beta sequences with HLA alleles at a 0.05 false discovery rate. Some V segments, TRBV6-2 and TRBV6-3 among them, were indistinguishable and were therefore excluded.

The receptor's source is a man between 50 and 59 years old in good health and CMV-seronegative. The chain carries TRBV7-3 and TRBJ2-1, with TRBD2 as a possible D gene (6 bases). The specimen sequenced was PBMCs. CDR3 DNA: TGTGCCAGCAGTTCTTTGGGGGGAAAGTACAATGAGCAGTTCTTC. Translated: CASSSLGGKYNEQFF.